These 29 T cell receptor beta chains were all obtained from the same sample, sequenced in a study of blood T cell repertoires in COVID-19. Measured with immunoSEQ multiplex PCR; TCRdb has only the in-frame clones, and not every one. In the table there are about 200,000 clones, 86% of which are singletons. Sequenced sample: peripheral blood. All receptors derive from a woman between 45 and 65 years old with COVID-19, enrolled during active disease.

This sequence joins TRBV10-3 and TRBJ2-6; unclear D gene. This CDR3 is built from 18 residues. Germline V lookup: CDR1 ENHRY, CDR2 SYGVKD. V was cut by 0 bases and J by 0 bases, with 12 bases left in between. The CDR3 nucleotides are TGTGCCATCAGTGAGTCGTCAAAGCACTACTCTGGGGCCAACGTCCTGACTTTC. Its translation: CAISESSKHYSGANVLTF.

V usage is TRBV11-2 and J usage is TRBJ1-1; D is uncertain. This CDR3 is 12 amino acids long. Germline V gene data show CDR1 as SGHAT and CDR2 as FQNNGV. V lost 4 bases to trimming and J lost 6 bases, with 9 bases between them. The CDR3 region is CASSSGNSEAFF. CDR3 DNA sequence: TGTGCCAGCAGCTCAGGAAATTCTGAAGCTTTCTTT.

The rearrangement uses TRBV12-5 and TRBJ1-2; 9 bases map to TRBD1. Germline values: CDR1 LGHNT, CDR2 FRNRAP. V trimming: 5 bases; J trimming: 3 bases; junction bases outside the gene matches: 7. This CDR3 region has 15 residues. CDR3 residues: CASGKRTGDYYGYTF. CDR3 nucleotide sequence: TGTGCTAGTGGTAAAAGGACAGGGGATTACTATGGCTACACCTTC.

The gene calls are TRBV5-6 and TRBJ1-2; the D is unclear. Trimming cost V 4 bases and J 6 bases, with 10 bases left between them. Germline values: CDR1 SGHDT, CDR2 YYEEEE. CDR3 size: 12 residues. The CDR3 sequence is CASSPQENGYTF. For the CDR3, the DNA is TGTGCCAGCAGCCCCCAAGAGAATGGCTACACCTTC.

CDR3 DNA sequence: TGTGCCAGCATCGGTGGGGGGAATCAGCCCCAGCATTTT. Amino acids: CASIGGGNQPQHF. This sequence joins TRBV5-6 and TRBJ1-5, with a tentative D call TRBD1 (5 bases). The germline V and J ends were trimmed by 6 bases and 4 bases, with 11 bases remaining between them. The CDR3 contains 13 residues. In germline, CDR1 is SGHDT, CDR2 YYEEEE.

The rearrangement links TRBV2 to TRBJ2-3, with D perhaps matching TRBD2 (6 bases). CDR3 length: 16 amino acids. Trimming took off 0 bases at V and 4 bases at J, with 14 bases between the two ends. Germline values: CDR1 SNHLY, CDR2 FYNNEI. This CDR3 is CASSEAGLGGADTQYF. In nucleotides, the CDR3 is TGTGCCAGCAGTGAAGCGGGCCTGGGGGGTGCAGATACGCAGTATTTT.

CDR3 DNA: TGTGCCAGCAGACTTTCCGGGGGACGCGGCACTGAAGCTTTCTTT. It encodes CASRLSGGRGTEAFF. The V gene is TRBV28, the J gene TRBJ1-1, with a possible D match to TRBD1 (5 bases). Germline-derived CDR1 and CDR2 are MDHEN and SYDVKM. Trimming shortened V by 6 bases and J by 4 bases, and 18 bases separated the two germline ends. This CDR3 has 15 residues. Full variable domain (remainder filled in from reference TRBV28 and TRBJ1-1): DVKVTQSSRYLVKRTGEKVFLECVQDMDHENMFWYRQDPGLGLRLIYFSYDVKMKEKGDIPEGYSVSREKKERFSLILESASTNQTSMYLCASRLSGGRGTEAFFGQGTRLTVV.

The chain carries TRBV2 and TRBJ1-5; the match to TRBD1 covers 9 bases. The CDR3 is 16 residues long. The V segment lost 3 bases and the J segment 5 bases; nucleotides outside the gene matches: 8. Germline CDR1 and CDR2: SNHLY and FYNNEI. This CDR3 reads CASSETGGIRDQPQHF. DNA of the CDR3: TGTGCCAGCAGTGAGACAGGGGGTATTAGGGATCAGCCCCAGCATTTT.

This clone was seen only once. The V call is TRBV12-3 or TRBV12-4, the J call TRBJ1-2; D possibly corresponds to TRBD1 (5 bases). Deletions cut 6 bases from V and 7 bases from J, with 15 bases between. There are 13 residues in the CDR3. This CDR3 is CASSWGWGGGYTF. The CDR3 nucleotides read TGTGCCAGCAGCTGGGGATGGGGGGGTGGCTACACCTTC.

The rearrangement joins TRBV5-1 to TRBJ1-1, with D tentatively TRBD1 (6 bases). Germline assignment: CDR1 SGHRS and CDR2 YFSETQ. The CDR3 totals 13 residues. The ends were cut back, 0 bases at V and 10 bases at J, with 13 bases in the middle. The CDR3 sequence is CASSLGTADSAFF. In nucleotides, the CDR3 is TGCGCCAGCAGCTTGGGGACAGCAGATTCAGCTTTCTTT.

The chain couples TRBV10-1 to TRBJ2-3; a possible D gene is TRBD2 (5 bases). Germline assignment: CDR1 WNHNN and CDR2 SYGVQD (reference sequence). V dropped 9 bases and J dropped 6 bases, with 19 bases sitting between them. CDR3 length: 14 amino acids. The CDR3 is CASRPSGLEDTQYF. The CDR3 DNA sequence: TGCGCCAGTAGGCCTAGTGGACTCGAGGATACGCAGTATTTT.

The chain uses TRBV6-5 and TRBJ2-3; maybe TRBD1 (5 bases). CDR1 is MNHEY and CDR2 is SVGAGI in the germline V gene. CDR3 length: 15 amino acids. V lost 7 bases and J 2 bases, leaving 16 bases between the germline ends. The CDR3 sequence: CASTLRTPITDTQYF. In DNA, the CDR3 is TGTGCCAGCACCCTAAGGACACCGATCACAGATACGCAGTATTTT.

This chain links TRBV24-1 with TRBJ2-2; D unclear. The CDR3 loop spans 14 amino acids. The V end lost 8 bases, the J end lost 0 bases, and 9 bases lay between the germline ends. In germline, CDR1 is KGHDR, CDR2 SFDVKD. CDR3 DNA sequence: TGTGCCACCACAGGAAAGGCGAACACCGGGGAGCTGTTTTTT. Translation: CATTGKANTGELFF.

This clone was found a few times. The CDR3 spells CASSSRQGAVAEQFF. The CDR3 DNA follows: TGCGCCAGCAGCTCACGACAGGGGGCGGTAGCTGAGCAGTTCTTC. The chain links TRBV5-1 to TRBJ2-1; 10 bases line up with TRBD1. This CDR3 comprises 15 residues. Germline V gene data show CDR1 as SGHRS and CDR2 as YFSETQ. The V and J ends lost 3 bases and 9 bases, in that order; junction bases with no gene match: 9.

CDR3 sequence reads: CAISLAGGEETQYF. The CDR3 DNA reads TGTGCCATCAGTCTAGCGGGGGGGGAAGAGACCCAGTACTTC. V usage is TRBV10-3 and J usage is TRBJ2-5; 12 bases agree with TRBD2. The CDR3 sequence is 14 residues long. Germline CDR1 is ENHRY and CDR2 is SYGVKD. V shed 5 bases, J shed 3 bases, and the junction held 1 base outside the gene matches.

The chain recombines TRBV24-1 with TRBJ1-4; D not certain. Germline assignment: CDR1 KGHDR and CDR2 SFDVKD. There are 14 residues in the CDR3. V was clipped by 3 bases and J by 6 bases, with 10 bases between them. The CDR3 loop is CATSDAEGDEKLFF. The CDR3 nucleotides are TGTGCCACCAGTGATGCAGAGGGTGATGAAAAACTGTTTTTT.

This sequence joins TRBV7-2 and TRBJ1-5, with D maybe TRBD1 (5 bases). The CDR3 has 18 residues. Trimming took 1 base from V and 2 from J, leaving 18 bases between them. Germline assignment: CDR1 SGHTA and CDR2 FQGNSA. The CDR3 spells CASSLEGWGGDGNQPQHF. CDR3 sequence (DNA): TGTGCCAGCAGCTTAGAAGGCTGGGGAGGGGATGGCAATCAGCCCCAGCATTTT.

CDR3 loop: CASSDGTGVNEQFF. DNA for the CDR3: TGTGCCAGCAGTGACGGGACAGGGGTCAATGAGCAGTTCTTC. The chain employs TRBV6-4 and TRBJ2-1; 10 bases map to TRBD1. This CDR3 spans 14 amino acids. V lost 2 bases to trimming and J lost 6 bases; unmatched junction nucleotides: 1. The germline V gene has CDR1 MRHNA and CDR2 SNTAGT.

The rearrangement links TRBV7-2 to TRBJ1-3; D unresolved. The CDR3 contains 17 residues. CDR1 is SGHTA, CDR2 FQGNSA, per germline. Trimming removed 2 bases at V and 0 bases at J, with 14 bases between. The CDR3 DNA follows: TGTGCCAGCAGCTTAAGGAGGGCAGCGCCCTCTGGAAACACCATATATTTT. Translating it yields CASSLRRAAPSGNTIYF.

This chain connects TRBV5-4 to TRBJ1-2, with 7 bases fitting TRBD1. The length of the CDR3 is 14 residues. Germline-derived CDR1 and CDR2 are SGHNT and YYREEE (reference sequence). With 4 bases clipped from V and 5 bases from J, the junction kept 8 bases outside the gene matches. CDR3: CASSQQGKEYGYTF. In DNA, the CDR3 is TGTGCCAGCAGCCAACAGGGGAAAGAATATGGCTACACCTTC.

The rearrangement uses TRBV7-2 and TRBJ1-2, with a tentative D call TRBD1 (5 bases). The length of the CDR3 is 14 residues. Germline CDR1 is SGHTA and CDR2 is FQGNSA. Trimming took 2 bases from V and 5 from J, leaving 12 bases between them. The CDR3 protein is CASSLMPGGYGYTF. The CDR3 DNA reads as TGTGCCAGCAGCTTAATGCCGGGGGGGTATGGCTACACCTTC.

The genes are TRBV28 and TRBJ1-6, with D perhaps matching TRBD1 (6 bases). V was trimmed by 1 base and J by 7 bases, leaving 11 bases between them. The CDR3 has 15 amino acids. Germline values: CDR1 MDHEN, CDR2 SYDVKM. CDR3 bases: TGTGCCAGCAGTTTATCGGGGGGGCGGAATTCACCCCTCCACTTT. Translating it yields CASSLSGGRNSPLHF.

The chain joins TRBV6-8 to TRBJ2-3, with 8 bases aligning to TRBD2. Germline V CDR1 and CDR2: MNHGY, SAAAGT. After removal of 4 bases from V and 5 bases from J, the junction contained 14 bases not matched to a gene. The CDR3 extends over 17 amino acids. The CDR3 protein is CASSFLQPLADRDTQYF. The CDR3 DNA is TGTGCCAGCAGTTTCCTACAGCCACTAGCGGACCGAGATACGCAGTATTTT.

The V gene is TRBV11-3, the J gene TRBJ2-7, with 10 bases aligning to TRBD2. The CDR3 extends over 15 amino acids. J was trimmed by 11 bases and V by 5 bases; bases with no gene match: 15. Germline V gene sequence: CDR1 SGHNT, CDR2 YENEEA. CDR3 sequence (DNA): TGTGCCAGCAGCCGGATACTAGCGGGGACCCTGAGGAAGTACGTC. It translates to CASSRILAGTLRKYV.

The J gene is TRBJ2-1, the V gene TRBV6-2 or TRBV6-3; D gene ambiguous. The CDR3 length is 13 residues. V lost 6 bases to trimming and J lost 6 bases, with 12 bases between them. Germline V CDR1 and CDR2: MNHEY, SVGEGT. The CDR3 region has the DNA TGTGCCAGCAGCCGACTCACCGGCAATGAGCAGTTCTTC. It specifies CASSRLTGNEQFF.

The V gene is TRBV6-5, the J gene TRBJ2-3, with 9 positions matching TRBD2. Germline CDR1 MNHEY, CDR2 SVGAGI. The CDR3 has 14 residues. V lost 7 bases to trimming and J lost 4 bases; unmatched junction nucleotides: 6. The CDR3 sequence: CASTRRGGPDTQYF. CDR3 nucleotides: TGTGCCAGCACTCGGCGGGGGGGGCCAGATACGCAGTATTTT.

This chain links TRBV5-1 with TRBJ1-2; unclear D gene. This CDR3 is 14 amino acids long. The V gene's germline CDR1 is SGHRS and CDR2 YFSETQ. V shed 4 bases and J shed 7 bases, with 17 bases lying between them. CDR3 sequence: CASSQQTGSRGYTF. The CDR3 nucleotides read TGCGCCAGCAGCCAGCAGACGGGGTCCCGTGGCTACACCTTC.

The chain combines TRBV5-6 with TRBJ1-5; D is possibly TRBD1 (5 bases). This CDR3 is 15 amino acids long. The V end lost 0 bases, the J end lost 5 bases, and 12 bases lay between the germline ends. Per the germline V gene, CDR1 is SGHDT and CDR2 is YYEEEE. CDR3 nucleotides: TGTGCCAGCAGCTTGGGGCAGGGCCCGTATCAGCCCCAGCATTTT. Translated, it gives CASSLGQGPYQPQHF.

V usage is TRBV29-1 and J usage is TRBJ2-3; weak D call: TRBD1 (5 bases). This CDR3 has 12 amino acids. Germline values: CDR1 SQVTM, CDR2 ANQGSEA. V lost 7 bases and J 5 bases, leaving 13 bases between the germline ends. The CDR3 region has the DNA TGCAGCGCCCTCCAGGGCGGAGATACGCAGTATTTT. This sequence encodes CSALQGGDTQYF.